This T cell receptor (beta chain) emerged from a study of blood T cell repertoires in COVID-19. Whole-study context: Researchers got acute and convalescent COVID-19 samples from the United States, Italy and Spain. T cells, B-cell-depleted T cells, or PBMCs supplied cDNA or gDNA.

As processed by the authors: How many nucleated cells were present was estimated from reference gene primer amplification. Profiling relied on immunoSEQ multiplex PCR, and the TCRdb table lists in-frame clones only, not all of them. The V and J calls and clone size were taken over from that table, and D and trimming were inferred from the DNA. The sample holds tens of thousands of clones, 82% seen once. The germline V gene encodes CDR1 SGHDT and CDR2 YYEEEE. This CDR3 has 15 amino acids. With 2 bases clipped from V and 1 base from J, the junction kept 3 bases outside the gene matches. The TCR originated in an elderly woman with acute or convalescent COVID-19. Sequencing was carried out using peripheral blood. The chain links TRBV5-6 to TRBJ2-7; TRBD1 agrees at 10 bases. DNA for the CDR3: TGTGCCAGCAGCTTTTCGGGACAGGGGTCCTACGAGCAGTACTTC. Its translation: CASSFSGQGSYEQYF.